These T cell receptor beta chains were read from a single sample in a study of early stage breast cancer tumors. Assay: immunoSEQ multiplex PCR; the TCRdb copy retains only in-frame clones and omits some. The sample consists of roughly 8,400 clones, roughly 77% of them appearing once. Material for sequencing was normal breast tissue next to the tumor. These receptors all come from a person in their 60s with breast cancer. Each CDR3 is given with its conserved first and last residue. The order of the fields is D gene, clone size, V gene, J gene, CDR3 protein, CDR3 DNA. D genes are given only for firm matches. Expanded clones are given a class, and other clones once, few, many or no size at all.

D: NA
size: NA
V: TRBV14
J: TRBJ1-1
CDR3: CASSQEHLFLPEAFF
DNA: TGTGCCAGCAGCCAAGAGCATTTATTTCTTCCTGAAGCTTTCTTT

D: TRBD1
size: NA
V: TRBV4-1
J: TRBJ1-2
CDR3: CASSPPTGTYGYTF
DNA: TGCGCCAGCAGCCCCCCGACAGGGACCTATGGCTACACCTTC

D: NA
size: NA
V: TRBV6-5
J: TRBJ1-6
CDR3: CASRATGHSPLHF
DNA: TGTGCCAGCAGGGCCACAGGGCATTCACCCCTCCACTTT

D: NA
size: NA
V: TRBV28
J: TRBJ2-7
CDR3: CASSFPPYEQYF
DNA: TGTGCCAGCAGTTTCCCCCCTTACGAGCAGTACTTC

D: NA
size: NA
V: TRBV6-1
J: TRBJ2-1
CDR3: CASSEHRYNEQFF
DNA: TGTGCCAGCAGTGAGCACAGATACAATGAGCAGTTCTTC

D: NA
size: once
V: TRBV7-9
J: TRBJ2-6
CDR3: CASSYGGTGANVLTF
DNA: TGTGCCAGCAGCTACGGGGGAACTGGGGCCAACGTCCTGACTTTC

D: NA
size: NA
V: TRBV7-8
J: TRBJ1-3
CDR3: CASSYHRDQTGNTIYF
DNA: TGTGCCAGCAGCTACCACAGGGATCAAACAGGAAACACCATATATTTT

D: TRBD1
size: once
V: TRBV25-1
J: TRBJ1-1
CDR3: CATASGQGRTEAFF
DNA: TGTGCCACCGCATCCGGACAGGGAAGAACTGAAGCTTTCTTT

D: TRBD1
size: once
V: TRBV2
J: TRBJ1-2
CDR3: CASLQGNYGYTF
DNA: TGTGCCAGCTTACAGGGGAACTATGGCTACACCTTC

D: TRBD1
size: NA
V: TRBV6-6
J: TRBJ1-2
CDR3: CASSYSTGVNYGYTF
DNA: TGTGCCAGCAGTTACTCGACAGGGGTAAACTATGGCTACACCTTC

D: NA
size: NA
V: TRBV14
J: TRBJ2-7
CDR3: CASSQALQGNEQYF
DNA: TGTGCCAGCAGCCAAGCTCTTCAGGGAAACGAGCAGTACTTC

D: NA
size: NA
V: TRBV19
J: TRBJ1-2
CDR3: CASSIEYRTPLLHF
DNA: TGTGCCAGTAGTATAGAGTACAGAACACCTCTTCTCCACTTC

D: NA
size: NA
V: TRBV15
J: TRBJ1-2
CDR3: CATSLRSGLGYTF
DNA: TGTGCCACCAGCCTTCGTTCGGGGCTCGGCTACACCTTC

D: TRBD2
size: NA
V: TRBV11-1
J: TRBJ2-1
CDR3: CASAILGRGGADEQFF
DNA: TGTGCCAGCGCCATCCTCGGCCGCGGGGGGGCGGATGAGCAGTTCTTC

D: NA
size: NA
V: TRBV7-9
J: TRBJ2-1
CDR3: CASSLGFRGLSIDNEQFF
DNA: TGTGCCAGCAGCTTAGGTTTCCGCGGTTTATCGATTGACAATGAGCAGTTCTTC

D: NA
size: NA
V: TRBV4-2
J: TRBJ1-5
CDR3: CASSQAGGLGSNQPQHF
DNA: TGTGCCAGCAGCCAAGCTGGGGGCTTGGGTAGCAATCAGCCCCAGCATTTT

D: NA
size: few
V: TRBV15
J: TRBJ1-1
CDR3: CATSRDPPLAFF
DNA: TGTGCCACCAGCAGAGATCCCCCTTTGGCTTTCTTT

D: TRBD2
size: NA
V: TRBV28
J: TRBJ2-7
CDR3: CASSIIAGGSYEQYF
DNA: TGTGCCAGCAGTATCATAGCGGGAGGCTCCTACGAGCAGTACTTC

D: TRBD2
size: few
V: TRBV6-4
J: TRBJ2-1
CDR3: CASSDRGGGAYNEQFF
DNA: TGTGCCAGCAGTGACCGCGGCGGGGGGGCCTACAATGAGCAGTTCTTC

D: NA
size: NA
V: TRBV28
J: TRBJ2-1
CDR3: CASRHNEQFF
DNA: TGTGCCAGCCGCCACAATGAGCAGTTCTTC

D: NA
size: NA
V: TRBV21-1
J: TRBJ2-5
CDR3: CASSLGGAQQETQYF
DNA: TGTGCCAGCAGCCTGGGGGGGGCCCAACAAGAGACCCAGTACTTC

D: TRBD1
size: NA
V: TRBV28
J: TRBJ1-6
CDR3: CASSLSPTGRHSPLHF
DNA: TGTGCCAGCAGTTTATCCCCGACAGGGAGACATTCACCCCTCCACTTT

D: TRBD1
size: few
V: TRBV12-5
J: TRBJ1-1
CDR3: CASGLGQGMRGTEAFF
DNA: TGTGCTAGTGGTCTGGGACAGGGAATGCGCGGCACTGAAGCTTTCTTT

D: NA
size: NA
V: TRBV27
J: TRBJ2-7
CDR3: CASSPRGVPYEQYF
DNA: TGTGCCAGCAGTCCAAGGGGGGTTCCCTACGAGCAGTACTTC

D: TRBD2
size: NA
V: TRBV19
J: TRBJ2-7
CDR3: CASSITGTSGRSSYEQYF
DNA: TGTGCCAGTAGTATCACCGGGACTAGCGGAAGGAGCTCCTACGAGCAGTACTTC

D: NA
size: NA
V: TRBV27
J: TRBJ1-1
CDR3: CASSQTRGANTEAFF
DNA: TGTGCCAGCAGTCAGACCCGAGGAGCGAACACTGAAGCTTTCTTT

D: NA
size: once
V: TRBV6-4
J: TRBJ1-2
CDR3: CASSPGQNYGYTF
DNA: TGTGCCAGCAGTCCGGGCCAAAACTATGGCTACACCTTC

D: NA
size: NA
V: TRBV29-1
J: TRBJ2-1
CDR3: CTANGGLPGEQFF
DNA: TGCACCGCCAACGGGGGCCTGCCTGGTGAGCAGTTCTTC

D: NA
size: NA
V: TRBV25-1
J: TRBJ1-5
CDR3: CASNLPSGGGKRPQHF
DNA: TGTGCCAGCAATCTCCCTTCTGGGGGCGGTAAAAGGCCCCAGCATTTT

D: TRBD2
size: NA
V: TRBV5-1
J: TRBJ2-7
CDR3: CASSSGLAGGEQYF
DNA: TGCGCCAGCAGCTCCGGACTAGCGGGAGGAGAGCAGTACTTC

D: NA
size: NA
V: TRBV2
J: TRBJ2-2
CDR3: CASGREVTAGELFF
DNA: TGTGCCAGCGGTCGGGAAGTTACGGCCGGGGAGCTGTTTTTT

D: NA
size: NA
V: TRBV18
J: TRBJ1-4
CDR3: CASSRSDSVLDNEKLFF
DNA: TGTGCCAGCTCACGTTCGGACAGCGTGCTGGATAATGAAAAACTGTTTTTT

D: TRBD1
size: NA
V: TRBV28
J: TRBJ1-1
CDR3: CASSERQGRGTEAFF
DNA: TGTGCCAGCAGTGAGCGACAGGGAAGGGGCACTGAAGCTTTCTTT

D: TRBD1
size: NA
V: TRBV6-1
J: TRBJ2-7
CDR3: CASSELTRGYGIPGYYEQYF
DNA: TGTGCCAGCAGTGAATTAACCAGGGGGTATGGGATTCCGGGGTACTACGAGCAGTACTTC

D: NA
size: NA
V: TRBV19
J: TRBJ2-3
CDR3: CASREGLFSTDTQYF
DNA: TGTGCCAGTAGGGAAGGACTCTTTTCCACAGATACGCAGTATTTT

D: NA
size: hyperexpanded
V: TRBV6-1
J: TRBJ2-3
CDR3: CASSGDSDADTQYF
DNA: TGTGCCAGCAGTGGCGACTCCGATGCGGATACGCAGTATTTT

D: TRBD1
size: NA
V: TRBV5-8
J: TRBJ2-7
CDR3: CASSLSGTGNEQYF
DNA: TGTGCCAGCAGCTTATCCGGGACAGGGAACGAGCAGTACTTC

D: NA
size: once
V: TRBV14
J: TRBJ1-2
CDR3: CASSQDNRVGYTF
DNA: TGTGCCAGCAGCCAAGATAACAGGGTTGGCTACACCTTC

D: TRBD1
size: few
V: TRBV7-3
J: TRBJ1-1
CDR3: CASSPTGGTEAFF
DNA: TGTGCCAGCAGCCCGACAGGGGGCACTGAAGCTTTCTTT

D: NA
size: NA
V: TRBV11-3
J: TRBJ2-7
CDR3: CASSLDLTTAYEQYF
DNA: TGTGCCAGCAGCTTAGATCTGACGACAGCCTACGAGCAGTACTTC

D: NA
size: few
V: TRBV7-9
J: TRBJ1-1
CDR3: CASSLQGPTEAFF
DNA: TGTGCCAGCAGCTTACAGGGGCCCACTGAAGCTTTCTTT